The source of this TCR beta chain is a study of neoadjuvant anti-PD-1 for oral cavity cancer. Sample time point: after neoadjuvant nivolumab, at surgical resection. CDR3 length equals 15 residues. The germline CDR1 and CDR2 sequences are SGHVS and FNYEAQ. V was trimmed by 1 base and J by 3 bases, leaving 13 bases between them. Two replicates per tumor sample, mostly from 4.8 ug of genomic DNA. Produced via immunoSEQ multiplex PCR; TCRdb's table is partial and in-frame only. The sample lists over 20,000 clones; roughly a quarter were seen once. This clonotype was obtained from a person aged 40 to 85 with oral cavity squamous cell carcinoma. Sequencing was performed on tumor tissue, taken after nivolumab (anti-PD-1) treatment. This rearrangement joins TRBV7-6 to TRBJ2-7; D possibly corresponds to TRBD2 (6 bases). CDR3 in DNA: TGTGCCAGCAGCTTAGGTGGCGGGAACGTCTACGAGCAGTACTTC. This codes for CASSLGGGNVYEQYF.